The next 27 T cell receptor beta chains were all read from a single sample in a study of T cells in Graves' hyperthyroidism and ophthalmopathy. TCR beta CDR3 regions were amplified from RNA. HTBI primers were used for first-round RT-PCR of the TCR CDR3. TCRdb reprocessed the multiplex PCR reads with MiXCR, giving one entry per CDR3 protein. In the table there are 450,000 to 650,000 distinct CDR3 sequences, approximately 15% of which are singletons. Sequenced sample: blood. Source of these receptors: a woman between 18 and 29 years old with Graves' ophthalmopathy.

This clonotype was recorded a few times. This rearrangement joins TRBV5-1 to TRBJ1-4; TRBD1 aligns across 9 bases. CDR3 size: 14 residues. Unmatched junction bases numbered 3, after V lost 1 base and J lost 8 bases. Germline CDR1 SGHRS, CDR2 YFSETQ. The CDR3: CASSLRTGVEKLFF. CDR3 DNA: TGCGCCAGCAGCTTGCGGACAGGGGTCGAAAAACTGTTTTTT. The whole variable domain, filled in from reference TRBV5-1 and TRBJ1-4, reads KAGVTQTPRYLIKTRGQQVTLSCSPISGHRSVSWYQQTPGQGLQFLFEYFSETQRNKGNFPGRFSGRQFSNSRSEMNVSTLELGDSALYLCASSLRTGVEKLFFGSGTQLSVL.

This clonotype was detected many times. The rearrangement uses TRBV7-3 and TRBJ2-3; a weak D match, TRBD2 (6 bases). V was shortened by 2 bases and J by 5 bases, with 17 bases between the two germline ends. CDR1 SGHTA and CDR2 FQGTGA come from the germline V gene. CDR3 length: 16 amino acids. As DNA, the CDR3 is TGTGCCAGCAGCTTAGGAGGGACTTACTCCGGAGATACGCAGTATTTT. Its translation is CASSLGGTYSGDTQYF.

Comment on this clonotype: A much larger clone sits a single nucleotide away, making a read error possible. This rearrangement joins TRBV30 to TRBJ2-1; D not certain. The CDR3 contains 14 residues. Germline CDR1 reads GTSNPN; CDR2 reads SVGIG (reference sequence). The CDR3 loop is CAWSIFGTYSEQFF. The CDR3 nucleotides read TGTGCCTGGAGTATATTTGGTACCTACAGTGAGCAGTTCTTC.

At least ten counts were recorded for this clonotype. The chain carries TRBV12-3 or TRBV12-4 and TRBJ2-3, with 9 bases that match TRBD2. The CDR3 is 15 amino acids. V shed 5 bases and J 6 bases; nucleotides not matched to a gene: 9. The CDR3 spells CASSGGPSGTDTQYF. The CDR3 region has the DNA TGTGCCAGCAGTGGGGGGCCTAGCGGGACTGATACGCAGTATTTT.

This clonotype was detected a few times. The chain links TRBV18 to TRBJ2-1; 7 bases fit TRBD1. There are 14 residues in the CDR3. Trimming cost V 8 bases and J 5 bases; bases outside gene matches: 9. CDR1 is KGHSH and CDR2 is LQKENI in the germline V gene. The chain's CDR3 is CASRQGIFNNEQFF. The DNA for the CDR3 is TGTGCCAGCCGACAGGGTATTTTTAACAATGAGCAGTTCTTC.

On this clonotype itself: Since a much larger clone is just one base distant, this may be a read error. The chain has TRBV12-3 or TRBV12-4 and TRBJ2-1; the match to TRBD2 covers 7 bases. The CDR3 has 14 residues. V lost 5 bases, J lost 6 bases, and 7 bases stayed unmatched. In DNA, the CDR3 is TGTGCCAGCAGTGTGGGATGGGGGGGCAATGAGCAGTTCTTC. Its protein is CASSVGWGGNEQFF.

This clonotype has a count of ten or more. The chain joins TRBV12-3 or TRBV12-4 to TRBJ2-1; D is perhaps TRBD1 or TRBD2 (6 bases each). This CDR3 contains 15 residues. V was cut by 7 bases and J by 6 bases, with 19 bases left in between. The CDR3 spells CASTRRGLRGNEQFF. CDR3 DNA sequence: TGTGCCAGCACGCGACGGGGGCTCAGGGGCAATGAGCAGTTCTTC.

The V call is TRBV6-5, the J call TRBJ2-1; D not certain. The V gene's germline CDR1 is MNHEY and CDR2 SVGAGI. The CDR3 length is 16 residues. The ends were cut back, 0 bases at V and 6 bases at J, with 15 bases in the middle. The CDR3 loop reads CASSYSIGKVVNEQFF. The CDR3 nucleotides read TGTGCCAGCAGTTACTCGATAGGCAAAGTGGTCAATGAGCAGTTCTTC.

This clonotype was detected ten times or more. The rearrangement uses TRBV3-1 and TRBJ2-1; the match to TRBD2 covers 14 bases. From germline, CDR1 is LGHDT and CDR2 YNNKEL (reference sequence). Trimming removed 0 bases from V and 0 bases from J; junction bases left unmatched: 4. The CDR3 runs 19 residues. CDR3 loop: CASSQEGLAGVSSYNEQFF. CDR3 nucleotide sequence: TGTGCCAGCAGCCAAGAGGGACTAGCGGGGGTGAGCTCCTACAATGAGCAGTTCTTC.

This clonotype was counted many times. The rearrangement links TRBV7-8 to TRBJ1-2; 8 bases map to TRBD1. This CDR3 has 14 amino acids. The germline V gene has CDR1 SGHVS and CDR2 FQNEAQ. Germline trimming cut 4 bases from V and 4 bases from J; bases unmatched to any gene: 5. The DNA of the CDR3 is TGTGCCAGCAGCTATGGACAGGGTAGCTATGGCTACACCTTC. This gives the protein CASSYGQGSYGYTF.

The V call is TRBV7-6, the J call TRBJ1-4, with unresolved D. V gave up 4 bases and J gave up 8 bases, with 17 bases separating them. Germline V gene lookup returns CDR1 SGHVS and CDR2 FNYEAQ. The CDR3 spans 15 residues. The CDR3 loop reads CASSSVDSEAEKLFF. CDR3 nucleotide sequence: TGTGCCAGCAGCTCGGTGGACTCCGAGGCGGAAAAACTGTTTTTT.

This clonotype was seen many times. The chain couples TRBV27 to TRBJ1-1; 7 nucleotides agree with TRBD1. The CDR3 spans 16 residues. V lost 4 bases, J lost 4 bases, and 12 bases stayed unmatched. CDR1 is MNHEY and CDR2 is SMNVEV in the germline V gene (reference sequence). The CDR3 reads CASSSIPNRGSTEAFF. In nucleotides, the CDR3 is TGTGCCAGCAGTTCGATCCCAAACAGGGGTAGCACTGAAGCTTTCTTT.

This clonotype has ten or more counts. The V and J genes are TRBV30 and TRBJ1-1; 9 bases line up with TRBD1. CDR1 and CDR2 from the germline V gene are GTSNPN and SVGIG (reference sequence). There are 14 residues in the CDR3. Unmatched junction bases numbered 2, after V lost 0 bases and J lost 3 bases. The CDR3 loop reads CAWSVRDRDTEAFF. The CDR3 nucleotides are TGTGCCTGGAGTGTACGGGACAGGGACACTGAAGCTTTCTTT.

The chain combines TRBV7-9 with TRBJ1-4; 9 nucleotides agree with TRBD1. The germline V gene encodes CDR1 SEHNR and CDR2 FQNEAQ (reference sequence). This CDR3 region has 16 residues. The trim removed 5 bases at V and 7 bases at J, leaving 11 bases unmatched. The chain's CDR3 is CASSQIDRGVGEKLFF. In DNA, the CDR3 is TGTGCCAGCAGCCAGATCGACAGGGGGGTGGGTGAAAAACTGTTTTTT.

The chain recombines TRBV6-2 or TRBV6-3 with TRBJ1-2, with 9 bases lining up with TRBD1. J gave up 9 bases and V 5 bases, and 10 bases lay outside the gene matches. This CDR3 comprises 14 residues. The germline gives CDR1 MNHEY, CDR2 SVGEGT. CDR3: CASSRPRDRARYTF. CDR3 bases: TGTGCCAGCAGTCGACCCCGGGACAGGGCTCGCTACACCTTC.

This clonotype was recorded at least ten times. V and J are TRBV20-1 and TRBJ2-7, with 8 bases lining up with TRBD2. In germline, CDR1 is DFQATT, CDR2 SNEGSKA (reference sequence). J gave up 2 bases and V 4 bases, and 10 bases lay outside the gene matches. This CDR3 spans 15 amino acids. CDR3 residues: CSANLAGTDPYEQYF. CDR3 DNA sequence: TGCAGTGCTAACTTAGCGGGAACGGACCCCTACGAGCAGTACTTC.

This clonotype was counted a few times. J is TRBJ1-3 and V is TRBV2; no firm D call. This CDR3 has 14 residues. Germline V gives CDR1 SNHLY, CDR2 FYNNEI. The ends were cut back, 4 bases at V and 0 bases at J, with 7 bases in the middle. For the CDR3, the DNA is TGTGCCAGCAGTGTCCTAGCCTCTGGAAACACCATATATTTT. Its protein is CASSVLASGNTIYF.

This rearrangement joins TRBV16 to TRBJ2-1; 7 bases are a match to TRBD1. V trimming: 3 bases; J trimming: 0 bases; junction bases outside the gene matches: 8. Germline values: CDR1 KGHSY, CDR2 FQNENV. This CDR3 is built from 17 residues. The CDR3, as DNA: TGTGCCAGCAGCCAGTCCCTGACAGGGCACTCCTACAATGAGCAGTTCTTC. Its protein is CASSQSLTGHSYNEQFF.

The chain is built from TRBV3-1 and TRBJ2-6; D is tentatively TRBD1 or TRBD2 (5 bases each). The germline V gene has CDR1 LGHDT and CDR2 YNNKEL (reference sequence). The CDR3 consists of 18 residues. Trimming took 0 bases from V and 1 from J, leaving 13 bases between them. This CDR3 is CASSQDWGIGSGANVLTF. The CDR3 nucleotides read TGTGCCAGCAGCCAAGATTGGGGGATCGGGTCTGGGGCCAACGTCCTGACTTTC.

This clonotype was seen more than once but under ten times. Mismatch with germline at one junction end may stem from a read error. The V and J genes are TRBV12-3 or TRBV12-4 and TRBJ1-5; D is unclear. CDR3 length equals 15 residues. The CDR3 DNA is TGTGTCAGCAGCATTAGACCGAGGGCAAATCAGCCCCAGCATTTT. It encodes CVSSIRPRANQPQHF.

This clonotype was observed at least ten times. The V and J genes are TRBV11-2 and TRBJ2-7, with TRBD2 matching over 15 bases. The CDR3 extends over 17 amino acids. Germline lookup yields CDR1 SGHAT and CDR2 FQNNGV. Trimming removed 5 bases from V and 4 bases from J; junction bases left unmatched: 9. The CDR3 DNA reads as TGTGCCAGCAGCCCCCCTACGGGACTAGCGGGAGGTTACGAGCAGTACTTC. It yields the protein CASSPPTGLAGGYEQYF.

This clonotype was found many times. This chain uses TRBV7-9 with TRBJ2-7; 10 bases line up with TRBD2. This CDR3 has 14 residues. Germline lookup yields CDR1 SEHNR and CDR2 FQNEAQ (reference sequence). The V segment lost 6 bases and the J segment 3 bases; nucleotides outside the gene matches: 5. The CDR3 region is CASSILAGIYEQYF. CDR3 sequence (DNA): TGTGCCAGCAGTATACTAGCGGGGATCTACGAGCAGTACTTC.

This clonotype was observed at least ten times. V is TRBV12-3 or TRBV12-4 and J is TRBJ2-7, with D possibly being TRBD1 or TRBD2 (5 bases each). The CDR3 runs to 14 residues. V dropped 2 bases and J dropped 2 bases, with 10 bases sitting between them. The CDR3 spells CASSLWGRTYEQYF. The CDR3 bases are TGTGCCAGCAGTTTATGGGGACGGACCTACGAGCAGTACTTC.

This clonotype occurred many times. V usage is TRBV20-1 and J usage is TRBJ1-2, with 8 bases identical to TRBD1. The CDR3 is 15 amino acids. J gave up 2 bases and V 6 bases, and 11 bases lay outside the gene matches. Germline loops: CDR1 DFQATT, CDR2 SNEGSKA (reference sequence). CDR3 nucleotide sequence: TGCAGTGCCCGAGCAGGGCAGGGGGCCAACTATGGCTACACCTTC. Its translation is CSARAGQGANYGYTF.

This clonotype was observed at least ten times. V is TRBV20-1 and J is TRBJ2-7; 7 positions agree with TRBD1. V lost 5 bases to trimming and J lost 0 bases; unmatched junction nucleotides: 7. This CDR3 is built from 14 residues. CDR1 and CDR2 (germline): DFQATT, SNEGSKA (reference sequence). The CDR3 region has the DNA TGCAGTGCTTCACCATACAGGGGCTCCTACGAGCAGTACTTC. This gives the protein CSASPYRGSYEQYF.

This clonotype occurred many times. The chain recombines TRBV24-1 with TRBJ1-1; D is uncertain. V lost 6 bases, J lost 1 base, and 8 bases lay in between. The CDR3 contains 13 residues. The V gene's germline CDR1 is KGHDR and CDR2 SFDVKD. CDR3 loop: CATSSRRNTEAFF. The CDR3 region has the DNA TGTGCCACCAGTTCCAGGAGGAACACTGAAGCTTTCTTT.

The V gene is TRBV5-4, the J gene TRBJ2-3; 7 bases are shared with TRBD1. The CDR3 consists of 14 residues. Per germline, CDR1 SGHNT and CDR2 YYREEE (reference sequence). The ends lost 4 bases at V and 4 bases at J; junction bases unmatched: 6. The CDR3, as DNA: TGTGCCAGCAGCATAAAGCAGGGGGCAGATACGCAGTATTTT. It yields the protein CASSIKQGADTQYF.